The clone carrying this T cell receptor (beta chain) was picked up a small number of times. The antigen remains unidentified. The sample comes from a study of human T cells and chemical hapten exposure. Overall study context: Largely, small differences in pooled library volume made per-sample TCR yields vary.

The germline V gene has CDR1 MRHNA and CDR2 SNTAGT. This CDR3 is 15 amino acids long. The germline V and J ends were trimmed by 4 bases and 3 bases, with 14 bases remaining between them. Regarding the study as a whole: DPC sensitization produced no change in TCRs with frequency above 1 in 1000.

In the authors' methods: The number of TCRs in each sample had a median of about 96,000 and spanned about 23,224 to 690,600. Each CDR3 protein is one row after TCRdb ran MiXCR on the RACE reads. In this record, the V and J calls reflect TCRdb's handling and not the investigators' own analysis. The data hold about 77,000 distinct CDR3 sequences, with 8.5% to 10% observed a single time. Time point reported: healthy volunteer bleed at 6 weeks. Whole blood, unfractionated, served as the material for total RNA extraction. The chain recombines TRBV6-4 with TRBJ2-3, with D possibly TRBD2 on 6 matching bases. This clonotype originated in a female donor in good health. Some clones in this sample may be carry-over from other donors' samples. The sample was whole blood. The CDR3 DNA sequence: TGTGCCAGCAGTGTGTGGGGAGGAGGTACAGATACGCAGTATTTT. Protein sequence: CASSVWGGGTDTQYF.